The rows below give T cell receptor beta chains drawn from one sample of a study of blood T cell repertoires in COVID-19. Some clones are missing from TCRdb's copy, which holds only in-frame ones; the method was immunoSEQ multiplex PCR. The sample carries hundreds of thousands of clones, 89% recorded once. The sample consisted of peripheral blood. Receptors were obtained from a man between 40 and 49 years old with acute or convalescent COVID-19. Both conserved end residues are part of each CDR3. A D gene is named only where the DNA matches it firmly. Only some rows state a clone size, as once, few, many or a class for expanded clones.

j_gene: TRBJ2-3
v_gene: TRBV7-9
abundance: .
d_gene: .
CDR3aa: CASIRGTTDTQYF
CDR3nt: TGTGCCAGCATCAGGGGAACCACAGATACGCAGTATTTT

j_gene: TRBJ1-1
v_gene: TRBV28
abundance: .
d_gene: TRBD1
CDR3aa: CASSLWGTGGLNTEAFF
CDR3nt: TGTGCCAGCAGTTTATGGGGGACAGGGGGCTTGAACACTGAAGCTTTCTTT

j_gene: TRBJ1-5
v_gene: TRBV7-3
abundance: .
d_gene: .
CDR3aa: CASSLQSDQPQHF
CDR3nt: TGTGCCAGCAGCTTACAGAGCGATCAGCCCCAGCATTTT

j_gene: TRBJ1-2
v_gene: TRBV3-1/TRBV3-2
abundance: .
d_gene: TRBD1
CDR3aa: CASSQDRGHGYTF
CDR3nt: TGTGCCAGCAGCCAAGACAGGGGGCATGGCTACACCTTC

j_gene: TRBJ1-1
v_gene: TRBV11-2
abundance: .
d_gene: .
CDR3aa: CASSLDFVAFF
CDR3nt: TGTGCCAGCAGCTTGGACTTCGTGGCTTTCTTT

j_gene: TRBJ1-2
v_gene: TRBV7-9
abundance: once
d_gene: .
CDR3aa: CASTHRDTPHLYGYTF
CDR3nt: TGTGCCAGCACCCACCGGGACACACCACATTTGTATGGCTACACCTTC

j_gene: TRBJ1-2
v_gene: TRBV28
abundance: .
d_gene: .
CDR3aa: CASSTLAGLGYTF
CDR3nt: TGTGCCAGCAGTACGCTGGCAGGGCTCGGCTACACCTTC

j_gene: TRBJ2-3
v_gene: TRBV10-1
abundance: .
d_gene: .
CDR3aa: CASSESTGRDTDTQYF
CDR3nt: TGCGCCAGCAGTGAGTCGACCGGCAGGGACACAGATACGCAGTATTTT

j_gene: TRBJ1-1
v_gene: TRBV10-3
abundance: .
d_gene: TRBD1
CDR3aa: CAISESQGFAEAFF
CDR3nt: TGTGCCATCAGTGAGTCACAGGGGTTCGCTGAAGCTTTCTTT

j_gene: TRBJ2-1
v_gene: TRBV7-9
abundance: .
d_gene: TRBD2
CDR3aa: CASSLSLLAGLNNEQFF
CDR3nt: TGTGCCAGCAGCTTAAGTCTTCTAGCGGGGTTAAACAATGAGCAGTTCTTC

j_gene: TRBJ2-1
v_gene: TRBV5-1
abundance: .
d_gene: .
CDR3aa: CASSGGSPTYNEQFF
CDR3nt: TGCGCCAGCAGCGGCGGGTCTCCTACCTACAATGAGCAGTTCTTC